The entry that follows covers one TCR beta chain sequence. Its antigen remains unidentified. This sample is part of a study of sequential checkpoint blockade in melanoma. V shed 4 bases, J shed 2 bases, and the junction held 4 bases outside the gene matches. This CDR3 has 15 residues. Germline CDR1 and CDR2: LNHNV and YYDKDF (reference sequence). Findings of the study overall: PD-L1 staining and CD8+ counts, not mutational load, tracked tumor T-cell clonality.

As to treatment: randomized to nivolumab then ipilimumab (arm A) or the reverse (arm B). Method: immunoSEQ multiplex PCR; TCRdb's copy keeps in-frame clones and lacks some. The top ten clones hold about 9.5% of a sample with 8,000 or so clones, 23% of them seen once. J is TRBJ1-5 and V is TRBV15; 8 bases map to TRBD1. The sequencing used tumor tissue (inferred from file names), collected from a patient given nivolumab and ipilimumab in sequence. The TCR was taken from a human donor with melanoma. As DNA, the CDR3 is TGTGCCACCAGCAAAATGACAGGGGGCAATCAGCCCCAGCATTTT. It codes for CATSKMTGGNQPQHF.